Below are 11 T cell receptor beta chains sequenced from a single sample in a study of human T cells and chemical hapten exposure. Time point indicated: pre-sensitization, week 0. Treatment noted: therapeutic diphenylcyclopropenone sensitization with weekly scalp DPC. TCRdb recomputed calls from the RACE reads with MiXCR, one row per CDR3 protein. The sample has fewer than 70,000 distinct CDR3 sequences, 5.5% to 7.5% seen once; the top ten hold approximately 1.7%. The sequences come from whole blood, collected in connection with sensitization to the hapten diphenylcyclopropenone (DPC). The receptors here all came from a woman aged 25 to 39 with alopecia areata. Some clones in this sample may be carry-over from other donors' samples.

This clonotype has ten or more counts. This chain connects TRBV12-5 to TRBJ2-7; maybe TRBD1 (5 bases). With 1 base removed from V and 0 bases from J, the gap between germline ends came to 7 bases. From germline, CDR1 is LGHNT and CDR2 FRNRAP. The CDR3 length is 14 residues. The CDR3 reads CASGLAQGSYEQYF. The CDR3 DNA reads TGTGCTAGTGGTTTGGCCCAGGGCTCCTACGAGCAGTACTTC.

Only a few counts were recorded for this clonotype. This chain joins TRBV5-5 and TRBJ1-2, with D possibly being TRBD1 (5 bases). Trimming stripped 0 bases from V and 8 bases from J, with 20 bases between. Germline CDR1 and CDR2: SGHKS and YYEKEE (reference sequence). This CDR3 spans 16 amino acids. CDR3 protein: CASSLVARVRPGGYTF. The DNA of the CDR3 is TGTGCCAGCAGCTTGGTGGCCAGGGTACGCCCGGGAGGCTACACCTTC.

This clonotype was seen at least ten times. This chain connects TRBV15 to TRBJ2-1, with TRBD1 as a possible D gene (5 bases). Germline assignment: CDR1 LNHNV and CDR2 YYDKDF (reference sequence). V shed 5 bases and J shed 4 bases, with 12 bases lying between them. The length of the CDR3 is 14 residues. CDR3 residues: CATSETGPYNEQFF. In nucleotides, the CDR3 is TGTGCCACCAGCGAAACAGGACCTTACAATGAGCAGTTCTTC.

A few counts support this clonotype. A much larger clone differs by one base, so this may be a read error. The chain couples TRBV21-1 to TRBJ1-1; the D call TRBD1 from the table was never checked on the DNA. TRBV21-1 is listed as a pseudogene. The CDR3 spans 16 residues. Written as DNA, the CDR3 is TGTGCCAGCAGCAAAGCCGATATAAGACAGGGCCTTGAAGCTTTCTTT. It translates to CASSKADIRQGLEAFF.

Many counts were recorded for this clonotype. The chain carries TRBV11-2 and TRBJ2-7, with 7 bases that match TRBD1. Germline values: CDR1 SGHAT, CDR2 FQNNGV. The CDR3 is made up of 15 amino acids. V dropped 6 bases and J dropped 6; count of bases not matched to a gene: 14. CDR3 in amino acids: CASSSVIQGLGEQYF. The CDR3 region has the DNA TGTGCCAGCAGTTCAGTTATACAGGGGCTGGGCGAGCAGTACTTC. Together with reference TRBV11-2 and TRBJ2-7, the CDR3 gives the full variable domain: EAGVAQSPRYKIIEKRQSVAFWCNPISGHATLYWYQQILGQGPKLLIQFQNNGVVDDSQLPKDRFSAERLKGVDSTLKIQPAKLEDSAVYLCASSSVIQGLGEQYFGPGTRLTVT.

This clonotype was counted ten times or more. This chain joins TRBV6-5 and TRBJ2-7; D unresolved. Looked up from germline, CDR1 is MNHEY and CDR2 is SVGAGI. This CDR3 comprises 13 residues. Between the trimmed V and J ends, which lost 5 bases and 2 bases, there was a span of 10 bases. As DNA, the CDR3 is TGTGCCAGCAGTAGACATATCACCTACGAGCAGTACTTC. This codes for CASSRHITYEQYF.

This chain joins TRBV20-1 and TRBJ2-7, with D unclear. The CDR3 is 13 residues long. Germline assignment: CDR1 DFQATT and CDR2 SNEGSKA (reference sequence). With 3 bases removed from V and 3 bases from J, the gap between germline ends came to 12 bases. The CDR3 DNA reads as TGCAGTGCTAGCTCCGCCAGGTACTACGAGCAGTACTTC. Translation gives CSASSARYYEQYF.

This clonotype has a count of ten or more. CDR3 DNA: TGTGCCAGCAGTTGGTTGGGAGGGGGGGACACTGAAGCTTTCTTT. Protein product: CASSWLGGGDTEAFF. The chain uses TRBV6-6 and TRBJ1-1, with TRBD1 as a possible D gene (6 bases). CDR3 length equals 15 residues. V lost 4 bases and J lost 3, with 15 bases in between. From germline, CDR1 is MNHNY and CDR2 SVGAGI (reference sequence).

This clonotype was seen many times. The chain employs TRBV30 and TRBJ2-1; no clear D gene. Germline lookup yields CDR1 GTSNPN and CDR2 SVGIG (reference sequence). The CDR3 is 11 amino acids. V was shortened by 1 base and J by 6 bases, with 4 bases between the two germline ends. CDR3 protein: CAWSARNEQFF. The DNA of the CDR3 is TGTGCCTGGAGTGCCCGCAATGAGCAGTTCTTC. Full variable domain (rest looked up from reference TRBV30 and TRBJ2-1): SQTIHQWPATLVQPVGSPLSLECTVEGTSNPNLYWYRQAAGRGLQLLFYSVGIGQISSEVPQNLSASRPQDRQFILSSKKLLLSDSGFYLCAWSARNEQFFGPGTRLTVL.

This clonotype was observed many times. J is TRBJ2-6 and V is TRBV12-3 or TRBV12-4, with TRBD1 as a possible D gene (5 bases). The CDR3 has 16 residues. Trimming took off 3 bases at V and 4 bases at J, with 13 bases between the two ends. In nucleotides, the CDR3 is TGTGCCAGCAGTTTCGGGCAGGGCTCCGGGGCCAACGTCCTGACTTTC. As protein: CASSFGQGSGANVLTF.

This clonotype was found a few times. The gene calls are TRBV25-1 and TRBJ2-2; no definite D call. The CDR3 totals 14 residues. Trimming pared 3 bases from V and 6 bases from J, leaving 11 bases between. Looked up from germline, CDR1 is MGHDK and CDR2 is SYGVNS. CDR3 DNA: TGTGCCAGCAGTGAGGTCCGAGAGTCCGGGGAGCTGTTTTTT. Translating gives CASSEVRESGELFF.